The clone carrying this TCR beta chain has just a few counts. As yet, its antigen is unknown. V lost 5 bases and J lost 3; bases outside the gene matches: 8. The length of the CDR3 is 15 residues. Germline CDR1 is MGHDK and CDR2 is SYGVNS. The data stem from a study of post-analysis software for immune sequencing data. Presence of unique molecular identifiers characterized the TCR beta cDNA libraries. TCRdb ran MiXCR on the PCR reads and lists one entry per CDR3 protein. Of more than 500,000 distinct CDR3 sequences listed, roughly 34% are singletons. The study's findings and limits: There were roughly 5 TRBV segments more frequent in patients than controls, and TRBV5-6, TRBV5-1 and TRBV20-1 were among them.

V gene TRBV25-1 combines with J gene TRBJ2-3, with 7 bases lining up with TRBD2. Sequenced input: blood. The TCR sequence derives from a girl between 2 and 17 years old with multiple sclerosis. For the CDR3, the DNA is TGTGCCAGCAGTCCTTGGGAGGGGCTGACAGATACGCAGTATTTT. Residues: CASSPWEGLTDTQYF.